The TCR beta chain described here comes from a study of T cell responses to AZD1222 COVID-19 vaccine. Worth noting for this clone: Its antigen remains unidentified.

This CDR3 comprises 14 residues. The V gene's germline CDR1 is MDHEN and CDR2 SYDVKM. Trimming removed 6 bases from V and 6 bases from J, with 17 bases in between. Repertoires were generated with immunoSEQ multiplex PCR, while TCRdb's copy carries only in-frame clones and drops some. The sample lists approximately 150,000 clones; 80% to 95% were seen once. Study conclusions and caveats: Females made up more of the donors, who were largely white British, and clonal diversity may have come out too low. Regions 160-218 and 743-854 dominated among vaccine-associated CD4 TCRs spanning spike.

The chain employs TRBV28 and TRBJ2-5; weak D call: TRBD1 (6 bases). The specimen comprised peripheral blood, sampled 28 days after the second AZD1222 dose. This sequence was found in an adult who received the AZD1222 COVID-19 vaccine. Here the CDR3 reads CASRPYRDGKTQYF. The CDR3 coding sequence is TGTGCCAGCAGACCATACAGGGACGGAAAGACCCAGTACTTC.